This T cell receptor beta chain is drawn from a study of cytomegalovirus exposure and HLA in healthy donors. Overall study: T cells numbering about 200 million yielded approximately 100 million unique TCR beta sequences in an earlier analysis.

The PCR was carried out with 60 Vbeta primers and 13 Jbeta primers. Generated by immunoSEQ multiplex PCR, the TCRdb table keeps only in-frame clones and is missing some. Here the sample spans under 130,000 clones, 78% being singletons. Findings and limits, study-wide: The records held CMV serostatus as the only immune exposure information.

Germline CDR1 reads MNHEY; CDR2 reads SMNVEV (reference sequence). The CDR3 is 16 residues long. V shed 5 bases, J shed 5 bases, and the junction held 10 bases outside the gene matches. As regards this clone: Its matching antigen is unknown.

The sequenced material came from PBMCs. The chain has TRBV27 and TRBJ2-1, with 9 bases lining up with TRBD2. The TCR originated in a man younger than 40 in good health and CMV-seronegative. CDR3 sequence reads: CASSPPTSGQNNEQFF. The CDR3 DNA reads as TGTGCCAGCAGTCCACCTACTAGCGGGCAAAACAATGAGCAGTTCTTC.